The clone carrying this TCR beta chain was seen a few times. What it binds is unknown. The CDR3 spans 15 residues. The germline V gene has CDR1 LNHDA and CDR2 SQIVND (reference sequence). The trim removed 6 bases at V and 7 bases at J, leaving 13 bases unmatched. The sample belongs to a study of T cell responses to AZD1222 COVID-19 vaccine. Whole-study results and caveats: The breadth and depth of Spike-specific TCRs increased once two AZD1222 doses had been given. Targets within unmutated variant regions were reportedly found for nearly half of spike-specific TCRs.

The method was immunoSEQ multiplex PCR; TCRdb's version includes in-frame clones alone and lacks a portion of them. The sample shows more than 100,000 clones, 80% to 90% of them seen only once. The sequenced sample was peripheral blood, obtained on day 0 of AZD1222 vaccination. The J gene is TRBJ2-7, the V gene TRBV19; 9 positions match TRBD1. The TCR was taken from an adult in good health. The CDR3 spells CASSFKDRGVFEQYF. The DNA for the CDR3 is TGTGCCAGTAGCTTCAAGGACAGGGGAGTCTTTGAGCAGTACTTC.